The 18 T cell receptor beta chains listed next were all sequenced from one sample in a study of T cell changes during pregnancy in multiple sclerosis. Produced via immunoSEQ multiplex PCR; TCRdb's table is partial and in-frame only. The data show around 40,000 clones, roughly 87% seen once. Material: CD4+ T cells from peripheral blood mononuclear cells, obtained after pregnancy. The receptor set was obtained from a female donor in good health, enrolled as a control in a pregnancy study.

J is TRBJ2-1 and V is TRBV7-8; 15 positions agree with TRBD2. The V gene's germline CDR1 is SGHVS and CDR2 FQNEAQ. CDR3 length equals 17 residues. V gave up 5 bases and J gave up 5 bases; unmatched junction bases: 7. DNA of the CDR3: TGTGCCAGCAGCATCGGGACTAGCGGGGGGCTCAACAATGAGCAGTTCTTC. Its protein product is CASSIGTSGGLNNEQFF. Together with reference TRBV7-8 and TRBJ2-1, the CDR3 gives the full variable domain: GAGVSQSPRYKVAKRGQDVALRCDPISGHVSLFWYQQALGQGPEFLTYFQNEAQLDKSGLPSDRFFAERPEGSVSTLKIQRTQQEDSAVYLCASSIGTSGGLNNEQFFGPGTRLTVL.

This chain links TRBV29-1 with TRBJ1-2; 10 bases fit TRBD1. The CDR3 totals 14 residues. V lost 6 bases and J lost 7; bases outside the gene matches: 11. Germline values: CDR1 SQVTM, CDR2 ANQGSEA. DNA for the CDR3: TGCAGCGTGGACCCCTGGGACAGGGGAGGTGGCTACACCTTC. Its translation is CSVDPWDRGGGYTF. The variable domain in full, with the rest retrieved from reference TRBV29-1 and TRBJ1-2, is SAVISQKPSRDICQRGTSLTIQCQVDSQVTMMFWYRQQPGQSLTLIATANQGSEATYESGFVIDKFPISRPNLTFSTLTVSNMSPEDSSIYLCSVDPWDRGGGYTFGSGTRLTVV.

V usage is TRBV18 and J usage is TRBJ2-2, with D perhaps matching TRBD2 (6 bases). The CDR3 is 15 residues long. Germline V CDR1 and CDR2: KGHSH, LQKENI. Trimming cost V 3 bases and J 8 bases, with 16 bases left between them. The CDR3 here is CASSPPVRGTGELFF. CDR3 bases: TGTGCCAGCTCACCCCCCGTGCGGGGCACGGGGGAGCTGTTTTTT.

This chain's CDR3 is CASSYGTGGGEQYF. In nucleotides, the CDR3 is TGTGCCAGCAGTTACGGGACAGGAGGTGGTGAGCAGTACTTC. This rearrangement joins TRBV11-2 to TRBJ2-7, with 8 bases identical to TRBD1. This CDR3 comprises 14 residues. With V trimmed by 6 bases and J by 7 bases, 11 bases remained unmatched. CDR1 is SGHAT, CDR2 FQNNGV, per germline.

The rearrangement uses TRBV29-1 and TRBJ1-3; TRBD1 might be the D (5 bases). Deletions cut 4 bases from V and 4 bases from J, with 8 bases between. The V gene's germline CDR1 is SQVTM and CDR2 ANQGSEA. CDR3 size: 12 residues. As DNA, the CDR3 is TGCAGCGTTGTCTGGGGCGGAAACACCATATATTTT. Translated: CSVVWGGNTIYF.

This sequence joins TRBV11-1 and TRBJ1-1; weak D call: TRBD1 (6 bases). Germline CDR1 SGHAT, CDR2 FQDESV (reference sequence). The length of the CDR3 is 17 residues. Trimming stripped 1 base from V and 0 bases from J, with 15 bases between. The CDR3 region has the DNA TGTGCCAGCAGCTTAGATGGGGGGGCGCGGATGAACACTGAAGCTTTCTTT. Protein sequence: CASSLDGGARMNTEAFF.

The chain carries TRBV4-1 and TRBJ2-2, with 9 nucleotides matching TRBD1. This CDR3 is built from 15 residues. Germline CDR1 and CDR2: MGHRA and YSYEKL. V trimming: 3 bases; J trimming: 8 bases; junction bases outside the gene matches: 7. The CDR3 loop is CASSHGQGTIGELFF. The CDR3 DNA reads as TGCGCCAGCAGCCATGGACAGGGGACAATAGGGGAGCTGTTTTTT.

This clone has just one count. This sequence joins TRBV30 and TRBJ1-1, with unresolved D. Germline V gene lookup returns CDR1 GTSNPN and CDR2 SVGIG (reference sequence). Deletions cut 2 bases from V and 0 bases from J, with 19 bases between. The CDR3 spans 17 residues. DNA for the CDR3: TGTGCCTGGAGTCCCCCTCCACCCCAGATCATGAACACTGAAGCTTTCTTT. Translating it yields CAWSPPPPQIMNTEAFF.

The chain is built from TRBV7-8 and TRBJ2-1, with 11 bases lining up with TRBD2. J gave up 7 bases and V 5 bases, and 10 bases lay outside the gene matches. The CDR3 has 16 amino acids. The germline V gene has CDR1 SGHVS and CDR2 FQNEAQ. The CDR3 loop reads CASSLPVAGGGNEQFF. DNA for the CDR3: TGTGCCAGCAGCCTACCCGTAGCGGGGGGGGGAAATGAGCAGTTCTTC.

J is TRBJ2-3 and V is TRBV5-1; 10 nucleotides align to TRBD1. J was trimmed by 1 base and V by 5 bases; bases with no gene match: 4. The CDR3 is made up of 15 amino acids. Germline values: CDR1 SGHRS, CDR2 YFSETQ. DNA for the CDR3: TGCGCCAGCAGTGACAGGGGGCCGGGCACAGATACGCAGTATTTT. It encodes CASSDRGPGTDTQYF.

The chain joins TRBV15 to TRBJ2-1; TRBD1 matches 8 bases. The CDR3 is made up of 16 amino acids. CDR1 is LNHNV, CDR2 YYDKDF, per germline (reference sequence). The junction had 6 bases not matched to a gene; V was cut back by 1 base and J by 4 bases. CDR3 in DNA: TGTGCCACCAGCAGAGCCGGGACAGGACTATACAATGAGCAGTTCTTC. It encodes CATSRAGTGLYNEQFF. Complete variable domain (other parts from reference TRBV15 and TRBJ2-1): DAMVIQNPRYQVTQFGKPVTLSCSQTLNHNVMYWYQQKSSQAPKLLFHYYDKDFNNEADTPDNFQSRRPNTSFCFLDIRSPGLGDTAMYLCATSRAGTGLYNEQFFGPGTRLTVL.

This chain joins TRBV5-1 and TRBJ2-5; weak D call: TRBD2 (7 bases). CDR3 length: 15 residues. V was trimmed by 3 bases and J by 4 bases, leaving 16 bases between them. Looked up from germline, CDR1 is SGHRS and CDR2 is YFSETQ. The CDR3 DNA reads TGCGCCAGCAGCTCGAGGGGGGGATCTGCAGAGACCCAGTACTTC. Its translation is CASSSRGGSAETQYF. Full variable domain (remainder filled in from reference TRBV5-1 and TRBJ2-5): KAGVTQTPRYLIKTRGQQVTLSCSPISGHRSVSWYQQTPGQGLQFLFEYFSETQRNKGNFPGRFSGRQFSNSRSEMNVSTLELGDSALYLCASSSRGGSAETQYFGPGTRLLVL.

The chain is built from TRBV15 and TRBJ1-1, with D hard to call. Germline V gene data show CDR1 as LNHNV and CDR2 as YYDKDF (reference sequence). The germline V and J ends were trimmed by 0 bases and 5 bases, with 10 bases remaining between them. The CDR3 is 14 residues long. CDR3: CATSRDLTGTEAFF. CDR3 bases: TGTGCCACCAGCAGAGATCTAACGGGGACTGAAGCTTTCTTT. Based on the CDR3 plus reference TRBV15 and TRBJ1-1, the full variable domain is DAMVIQNPRYQVTQFGKPVTLSCSQTLNHNVMYWYQQKSSQAPKLLFHYYDKDFNNEADTPDNFQSRRPNTSFCFLDIRSPGLGDTAMYLCATSRDLTGTEAFFGQGTRLTVV.

The chain couples TRBV19 to TRBJ2-3; D is possibly TRBD1 (6 bases). Trimming removed 8 bases from V and 6 bases from J, with 18 bases in between. Per germline, CDR1 LNHDA and CDR2 SQIVND (reference sequence). The CDR3 length is 14 residues. The CDR3: CASADRGREDTQYF. The CDR3 bases are TGTGCCAGTGCCGATAGGGGGAGAGAGGATACGCAGTATTTT.

V is TRBV5-1 and J is TRBJ1-1, with 7 bases lining up with TRBD1. V trimming: 6 bases; J trimming: 3 bases; junction bases outside the gene matches: 11. Per the germline V gene, CDR1 is SGHRS and CDR2 is YFSETQ. The length of the CDR3 is 15 residues. CDR3 in DNA: TGCGCCAGCATCCCCTATACAGGGGTCGACACTGAAGCTTTCTTT. Its translation is CASIPYTGVDTEAFF.

J is TRBJ2-7 and V is TRBV15, with 8 bases aligning to TRBD2. Germline V CDR1 and CDR2: LNHNV, YYDKDF (reference sequence). V lost 9 bases to trimming and J lost 0 bases; unmatched junction nucleotides: 7. The CDR3 is 14 residues long. CDR3: CATQRGGSSYEQYF. The CDR3 nucleotides read TGTGCCACACAACGGGGGGGTAGCTCCTACGAGCAGTACTTC.

The chain joins TRBV28 to TRBJ2-1, with D unresolved. This CDR3 region has 11 residues. V lost 2 bases, J lost 9 bases, and 5 bases lay in between. Germline lookup yields CDR1 MDHEN and CDR2 SYDVKM. This CDR3 reads CASSLGVEQFF. The CDR3 DNA is TGTGCCAGCAGTTTAGGAGTTGAGCAGTTCTTC.

This clone showed up just once. This chain uses TRBV5-1 with TRBJ2-7; D is uncertain. This CDR3 contains 13 residues. Germline V gives CDR1 SGHRS, CDR2 YFSETQ. V was clipped by 7 bases and J by 6 bases, with 17 bases between them. The CDR3 nucleotides read TGCGCCAGCTCAACGGGTTATACGAGCGAGCAGTACTTC. The encoded protein is CASSTGYTSEQYF.